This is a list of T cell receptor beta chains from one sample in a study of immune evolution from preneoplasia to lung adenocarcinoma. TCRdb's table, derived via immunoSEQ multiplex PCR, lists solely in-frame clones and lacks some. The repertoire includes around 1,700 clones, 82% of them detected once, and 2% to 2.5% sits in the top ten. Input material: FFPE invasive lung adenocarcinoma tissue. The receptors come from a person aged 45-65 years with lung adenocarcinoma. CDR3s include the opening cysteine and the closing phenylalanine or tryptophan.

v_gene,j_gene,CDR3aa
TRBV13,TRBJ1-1,CASSIPAGENTEAFF
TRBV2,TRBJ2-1,CASRAGTSGYNEQFF
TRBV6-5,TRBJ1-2,CASRSTGGNGYTF
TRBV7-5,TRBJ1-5,CARSLAGLCQPQHF
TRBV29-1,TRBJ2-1,CSADRYRGTQFF
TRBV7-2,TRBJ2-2,CASSPGLAGEIANTGELFF
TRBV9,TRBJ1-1,CASSVGGGPEAFF
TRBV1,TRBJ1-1,CTSSPLDRVWEAFF
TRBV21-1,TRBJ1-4,CATTGGLNEKLFF
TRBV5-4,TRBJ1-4,CASSLQGAQEKLFF
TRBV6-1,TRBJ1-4,CASSEALGDRGEKLFF
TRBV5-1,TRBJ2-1,CASSSRGQGYNEQFF
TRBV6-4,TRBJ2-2,CASSEGLNTGELFF
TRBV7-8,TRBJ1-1,CASSLGLGRTHPMNTEAFF
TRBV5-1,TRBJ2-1,CASSFSGAYNEQFF
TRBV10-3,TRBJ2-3,CAHAPRAPLRIGGTDTQYF
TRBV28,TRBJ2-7,CASSSGGSFRNEQYF
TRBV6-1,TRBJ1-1,CASSRVWGGTEAFF
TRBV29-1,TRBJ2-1,CSVEAASSYNEQFF
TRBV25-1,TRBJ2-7,CASTRREGEQYF
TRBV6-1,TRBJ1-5,CASNRGPPQHF
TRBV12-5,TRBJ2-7,CASGRDGYEQYF
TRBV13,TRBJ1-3,CASSYDRGGNTIYF
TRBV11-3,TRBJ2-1,CASTDSSGQFF
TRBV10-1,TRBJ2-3,CASSRDSPTDTQYF
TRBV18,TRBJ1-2,CASSQDRTYGYTF
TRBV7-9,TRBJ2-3,CASSWGGTAADTQYF
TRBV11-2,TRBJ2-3,CASSLVQDTQYF
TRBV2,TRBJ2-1,CASNLRQGSNEQFF
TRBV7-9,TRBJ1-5,CASTKGTNSEPQHF
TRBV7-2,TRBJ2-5,CASSQGVQETQYF
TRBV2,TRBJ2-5,CASSEWSSLETQYF
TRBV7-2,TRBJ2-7,CASSPQGAGGSSYEQYF
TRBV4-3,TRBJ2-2,CASSQDSWASGSNTGELFF
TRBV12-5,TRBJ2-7,CASALDSPSYEQYF
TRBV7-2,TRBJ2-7,CASSPGQGWNEQYF
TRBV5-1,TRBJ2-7,CASSLGARGNEQYF
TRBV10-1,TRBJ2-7,CASSERRDSYEQYF
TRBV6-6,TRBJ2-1,CASSTRDRNNEQFF
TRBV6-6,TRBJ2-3,CASSYGAGGWADTQYF
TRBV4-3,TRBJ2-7,CASSQRYRTSGGDEQYF
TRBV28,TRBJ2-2,CASSLSGTGAGELFF
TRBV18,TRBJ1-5,CASTEFGWGDSNQPQHF
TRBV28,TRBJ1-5,CASRIGTYQPQHF
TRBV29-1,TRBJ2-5,CSVGVETQYF
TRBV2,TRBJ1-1,CARHRGGRMNTEAFF
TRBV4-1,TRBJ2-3,CASSRTSGGAEDTQYF
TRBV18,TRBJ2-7,CASSPLTGTYEQYF
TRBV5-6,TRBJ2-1,CASSLQGGSEQFF
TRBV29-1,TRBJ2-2,CSAGGHNTGELFF
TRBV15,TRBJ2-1,CATGGGIYNEQFF
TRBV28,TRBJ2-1,CAGSSNNEQFF
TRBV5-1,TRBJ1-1,CASSLDGMNTEAFF
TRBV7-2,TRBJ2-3,CASSLGAPPHTQYF
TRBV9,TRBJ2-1,CASSRDASGGSVEQFF
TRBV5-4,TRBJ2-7,CASSRRDYPYEQYF
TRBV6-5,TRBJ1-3,CASSTGNTIYF